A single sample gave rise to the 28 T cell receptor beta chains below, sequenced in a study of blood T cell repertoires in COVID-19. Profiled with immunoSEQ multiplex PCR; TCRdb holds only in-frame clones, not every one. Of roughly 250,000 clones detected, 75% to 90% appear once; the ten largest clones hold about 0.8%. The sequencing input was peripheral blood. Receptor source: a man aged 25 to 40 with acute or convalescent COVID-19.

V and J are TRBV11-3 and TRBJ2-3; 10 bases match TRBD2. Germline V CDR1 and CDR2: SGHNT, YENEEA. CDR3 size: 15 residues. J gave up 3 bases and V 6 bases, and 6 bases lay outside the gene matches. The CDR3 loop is CASSQRGGRTDTQYF. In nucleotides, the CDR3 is TGTGCCAGCAGTCAGCGGGGGGGCCGGACAGATACGCAGTATTTT.

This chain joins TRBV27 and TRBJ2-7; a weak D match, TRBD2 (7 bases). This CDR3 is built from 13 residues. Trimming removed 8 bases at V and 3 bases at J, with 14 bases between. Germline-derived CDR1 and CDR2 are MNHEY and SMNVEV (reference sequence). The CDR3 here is CASGGGSYYEQYF. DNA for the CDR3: TGTGCCAGCGGGGGCGGGAGTTACTACGAGCAGTACTTC.

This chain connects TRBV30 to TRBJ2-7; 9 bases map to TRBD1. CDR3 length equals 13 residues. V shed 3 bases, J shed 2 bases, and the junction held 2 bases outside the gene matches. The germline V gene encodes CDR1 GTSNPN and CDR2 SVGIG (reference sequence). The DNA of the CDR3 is TGTGCCTGGAGGGACAGGGGACCCTACGAGCAGTACTTC. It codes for CAWRDRGPYEQYF.

CDR3 sequence: CASSLDRGGSYEQYF. Written as DNA, the CDR3 is TGTGCCAGCAGCTTAGACAGGGGGGGTTCCTACGAGCAGTACTTC. This chain connects TRBV7-2 to TRBJ2-7; D perhaps matches TRBD1 (8 bases). CDR3 length equals 15 residues. Germline V CDR1 and CDR2: SGHTA, FQGNSA. The V end was cut by 1 base, the J end by 1 base, with 11 bases between.

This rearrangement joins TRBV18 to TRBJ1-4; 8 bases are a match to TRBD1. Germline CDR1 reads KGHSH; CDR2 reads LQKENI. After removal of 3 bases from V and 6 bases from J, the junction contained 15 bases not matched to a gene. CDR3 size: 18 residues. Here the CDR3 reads CASSPIRTGSVRDEKLFF. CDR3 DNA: TGTGCCAGCTCACCGATACGGACAGGGAGTGTTCGTGATGAAAAACTGTTTTTT.

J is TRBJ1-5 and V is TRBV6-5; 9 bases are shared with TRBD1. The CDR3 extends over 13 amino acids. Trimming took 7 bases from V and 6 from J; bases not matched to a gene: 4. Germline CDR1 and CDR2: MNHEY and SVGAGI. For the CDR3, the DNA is TGTGCCAGCAAACGGGACAGGGCTCAGCCCCAGCATTTT. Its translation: CASKRDRAQPQHF.

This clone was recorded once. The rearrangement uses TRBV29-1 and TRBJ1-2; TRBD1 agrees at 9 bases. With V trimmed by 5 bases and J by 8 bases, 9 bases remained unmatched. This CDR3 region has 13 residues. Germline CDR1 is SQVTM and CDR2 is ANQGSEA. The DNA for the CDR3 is TGCAGCGTTAGGACAGGGGCGATCTGGGGCTACACCTTC. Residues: CSVRTGAIWGYTF.

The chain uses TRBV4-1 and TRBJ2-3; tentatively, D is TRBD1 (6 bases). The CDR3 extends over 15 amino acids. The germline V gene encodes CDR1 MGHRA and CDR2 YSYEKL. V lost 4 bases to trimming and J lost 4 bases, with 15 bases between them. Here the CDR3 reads CASSPQGGSSDTQYF. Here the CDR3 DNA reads TGCGCCAGCAGCCCCCAAGGGGGTAGCTCAGATACGCAGTATTTT.

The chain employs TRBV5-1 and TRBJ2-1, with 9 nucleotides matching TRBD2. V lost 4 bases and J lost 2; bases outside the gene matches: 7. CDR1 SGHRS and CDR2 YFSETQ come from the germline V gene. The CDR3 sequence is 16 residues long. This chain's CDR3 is CASSDSSGVPYNEQFF. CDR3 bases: TGCGCCAGCAGCGATTCTAGCGGGGTGCCCTACAATGAGCAGTTCTTC.

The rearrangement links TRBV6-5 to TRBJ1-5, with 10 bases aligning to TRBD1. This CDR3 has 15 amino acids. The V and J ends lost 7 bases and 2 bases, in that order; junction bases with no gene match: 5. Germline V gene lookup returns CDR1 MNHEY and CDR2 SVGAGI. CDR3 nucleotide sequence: TGTGCCAGCACCGTTGGGACAGGGGGCAATCAGCCCCAGCATTTT. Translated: CASTVGTGGNQPQHF.

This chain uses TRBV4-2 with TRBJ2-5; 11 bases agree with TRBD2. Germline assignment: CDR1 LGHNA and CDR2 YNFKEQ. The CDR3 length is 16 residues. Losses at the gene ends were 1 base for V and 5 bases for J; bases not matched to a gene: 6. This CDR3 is CASSQGTSGLRETQYF. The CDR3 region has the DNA TGTGCCAGCAGCCAAGGGACTAGCGGGTTACGGGAGACCCAGTACTTC.

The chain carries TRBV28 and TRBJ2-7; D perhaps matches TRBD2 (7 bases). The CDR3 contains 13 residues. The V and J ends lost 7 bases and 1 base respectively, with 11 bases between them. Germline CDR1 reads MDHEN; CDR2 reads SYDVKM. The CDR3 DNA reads TGTGCCAGCAAAAGGGGGGGTTCCTACGAGCAGTACTTC. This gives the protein CASKRGGSYEQYF.

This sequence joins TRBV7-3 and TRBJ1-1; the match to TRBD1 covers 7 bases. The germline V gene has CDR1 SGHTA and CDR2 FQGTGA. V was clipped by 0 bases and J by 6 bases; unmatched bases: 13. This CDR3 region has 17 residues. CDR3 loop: CASSLTGGGIFSPEAFF. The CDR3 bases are TGTGCCAGCAGCTTAACAGGGGGCGGGATATTCAGCCCTGAAGCTTTCTTT. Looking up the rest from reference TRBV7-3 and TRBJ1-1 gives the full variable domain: GAGVSQTPSNKVTEKGKYVELRCDPISGHTALYWYRQSLGQGPEFLIYFQGTGAADDSGLPNDRFFAVRPEGSVSTLKIQRTERGDSAVYLCASSLTGGGIFSPEAFFGQGTRLTVV.

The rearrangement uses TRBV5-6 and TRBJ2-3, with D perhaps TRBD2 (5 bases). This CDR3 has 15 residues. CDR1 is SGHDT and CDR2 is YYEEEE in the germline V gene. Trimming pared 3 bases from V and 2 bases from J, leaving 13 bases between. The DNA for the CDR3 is TGTGCCAGCAGCTCCCTAGGACTCCTCACAGATACGCAGTATTTT. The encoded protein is CASSSLGLLTDTQYF.

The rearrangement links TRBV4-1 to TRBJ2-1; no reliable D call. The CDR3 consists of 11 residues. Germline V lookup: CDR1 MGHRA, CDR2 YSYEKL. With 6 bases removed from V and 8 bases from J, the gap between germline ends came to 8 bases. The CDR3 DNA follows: TGCGCCAGCAGGCTAATGGATGAGCAGTTCTTC. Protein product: CASRLMDEQFF.

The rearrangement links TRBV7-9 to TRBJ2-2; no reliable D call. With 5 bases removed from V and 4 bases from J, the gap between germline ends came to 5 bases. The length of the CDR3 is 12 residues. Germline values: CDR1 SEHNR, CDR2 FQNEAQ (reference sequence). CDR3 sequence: CASSTVTGELFF. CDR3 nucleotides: TGTGCCAGCAGCACAGTCACCGGGGAGCTGTTTTTT.

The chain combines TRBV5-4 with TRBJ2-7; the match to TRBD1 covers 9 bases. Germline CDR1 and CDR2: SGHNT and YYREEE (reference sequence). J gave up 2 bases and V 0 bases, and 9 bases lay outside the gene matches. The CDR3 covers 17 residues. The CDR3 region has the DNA TGTGCCAGCAGCTTGGGGGGGGGACAGGGTTATACCTACGAGCAGTACTTC. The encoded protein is CASSLGGGQGYTYEQYF.

CDR3 amino acids: CASSSSTGGEAFF. The CDR3 region has the DNA TGTGCCAGCAGTTCGTCTACAGGGGGCGAAGCTTTCTTT. The gene calls are TRBV6-5 and TRBJ1-1; 9 bases fit TRBD1. The CDR3 runs 13 residues. Per the germline V gene, CDR1 is MNHEY and CDR2 is SVGAGI. The trim removed 4 bases at V and 8 bases at J, leaving 5 bases unmatched.

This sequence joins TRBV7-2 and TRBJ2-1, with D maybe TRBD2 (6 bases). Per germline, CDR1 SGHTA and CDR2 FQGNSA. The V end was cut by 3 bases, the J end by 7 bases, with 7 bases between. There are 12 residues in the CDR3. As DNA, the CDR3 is TGTGCCAGCAGCTTGACTAGGAATGAGCAGTTCTTC. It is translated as CASSLTRNEQFF.

The CDR3 protein is CSGARGEDYGYTF. CDR3 bases: TGCAGCGGTGCCAGGGGAGAAGACTATGGCTACACCTTC. The chain joins TRBV29-1 to TRBJ1-2, with D possibly being TRBD1 (6 bases). Germline lookup yields CDR1 SQVTM and CDR2 ANQGSEA. CDR3 size: 13 residues. Deletions cut 7 bases from V and 3 bases from J, with 15 bases between.

The CDR3 DNA reads TGTGCCAGCAGCTTGGAACGGGGGGGCTACAATGAGCAGTTCTTC. Translation gives CASSLERGGYNEQFF. This chain connects TRBV5-5 to TRBJ2-1; TRBD2 matches 8 bases. CDR1 is SGHKS and CDR2 is YYEKEE in the germline V gene (reference sequence). CDR3 length equals 15 residues. The V segment lost 0 bases and the J segment 3 bases; nucleotides outside the gene matches: 2.

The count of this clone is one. In DNA, the CDR3 is TGTGCCAGCAGCTTGAGGGTAGCGGGGAGCACAGATACGCAGTATTTT. This translates into CASSLRVAGSTDTQYF. The chain has TRBV5-4 and TRBJ2-3; 8 bases map to TRBD2. Germline V gives CDR1 SGHNT, CDR2 YYREEE (reference sequence). Trimming removed 1 base from V and 0 bases from J; junction bases left unmatched: 4. This CDR3 has 16 amino acids.

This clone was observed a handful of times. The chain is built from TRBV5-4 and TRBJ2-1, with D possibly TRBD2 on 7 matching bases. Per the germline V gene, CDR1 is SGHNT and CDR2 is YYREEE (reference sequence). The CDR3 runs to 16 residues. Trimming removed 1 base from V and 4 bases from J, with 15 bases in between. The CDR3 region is CASSLWGGLQYNEQFF. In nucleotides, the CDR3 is TGTGCCAGCAGCTTGTGGGGGGGCCTTCAGTACAATGAGCAGTTCTTC.

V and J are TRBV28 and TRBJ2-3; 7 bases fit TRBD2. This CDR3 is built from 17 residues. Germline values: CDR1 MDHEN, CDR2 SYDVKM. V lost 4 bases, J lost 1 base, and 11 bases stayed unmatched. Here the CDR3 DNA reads TGTGCCAGCAGTTCGGCTTGGGCGGGAGAGGGCACAGATACGCAGTATTTT. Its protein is CASSSAWAGEGTDTQYF.

CDR3 sequence: CASTPPVTLGEAFF. The DNA of the CDR3 is TGTGCCAGTACCCCACCGGTGACTCTGGGTGAAGCTTTCTTT. The chain recombines TRBV19 with TRBJ1-1, with D hard to call. In germline, CDR1 is LNHDA, CDR2 SQIVND (reference sequence). The CDR3 sequence is 14 residues long. Trimming left V 7 bases short and J 7 bases short, with 19 bases between.

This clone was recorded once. Here the CDR3 reads CASSHGRGRTGGRDYGYTF. CDR3 coding DNA: TGTGCCAGCAGCCACGGACGGGGCCGGACAGGGGGCCGAGACTATGGCTACACCTTC. The genes are TRBV7-8 and TRBJ1-2, with TRBD1 matching 11 bases. The V and J ends lost 5 bases and 3 bases, in that order; junction bases with no gene match: 17. This CDR3 is built from 19 residues. Germline loops: CDR1 SGHVS, CDR2 FQNEAQ.

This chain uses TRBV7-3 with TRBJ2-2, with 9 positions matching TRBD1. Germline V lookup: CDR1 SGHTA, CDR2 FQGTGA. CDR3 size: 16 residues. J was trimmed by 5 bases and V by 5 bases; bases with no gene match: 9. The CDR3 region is CASSTLQGAWTGELFF. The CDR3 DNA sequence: TGTGCCAGCAGCACACTACAGGGGGCTTGGACCGGGGAGCTGTTTTTT.

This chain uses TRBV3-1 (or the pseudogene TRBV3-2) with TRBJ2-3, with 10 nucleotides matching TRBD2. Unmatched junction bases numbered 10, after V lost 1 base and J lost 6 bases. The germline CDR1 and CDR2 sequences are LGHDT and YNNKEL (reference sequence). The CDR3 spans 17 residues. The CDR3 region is CASSQGIAGGPLDTQYF. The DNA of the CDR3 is TGTGCCAGCAGCCAAGGTATAGCGGGGGGTCCCTTGGATACGCAGTATTTT.